These 3 T cell receptor beta chains were all obtained from the same sample, sequenced in a study of shared clonotypes between healthy human individuals. Produced via immunoSEQ multiplex PCR; TCRdb's table is partial and in-frame only. The sample shows roughly 2,000,000 clones, over 85% of them seen only once. Positively selected for CCR7, the CD45RO-negative cells used as naive CD8 cells excluded terminally differentiated effector memory CD45RA+ cells. The sequenced sample was naive CD8+ T cells from PBMCs. Every receptor here comes from a man younger than 30 in good health. Some clones in this sample may be carry-over from other donors' samples.

The chain carries TRBV5-6 and TRBJ1-1; tentatively, D is TRBD1 (5 bases). Germline V lookup: CDR1 SGHDT, CDR2 YYEEEE. Trimming shortened V by 4 bases and J by 5 bases, and 12 bases separated the two germline ends. The CDR3 length is 13 residues. The CDR3 DNA sequence: TGTGCCAGCAGCGACCCGACAGTAACTGAAGCTTTCTTT. It yields the protein CASSDPTVTEAFF.

The chain recombines TRBV11-1 with TRBJ1-3, with D maybe TRBD1 (6 bases). The CDR3 length is 17 residues. Trimming cost V 0 bases and J 2 bases, with 14 bases left between them. Germline CDR1 is SGHAT and CDR2 is FQDESV (reference sequence). In nucleotides, the CDR3 is TGTGCCAGCAGCTTAGCCCCGCGTGAGGGGGCTGGAAACACCATATATTTT. This translates into CASSLAPREGAGNTIYF.

This clone has only one observation. This sample includes further DNA sequences coding for the same CDR3. The chain couples TRBV9 to TRBJ2-5, with D perhaps matching TRBD1 (6 bases). CDR3 length: 15 amino acids. Germline CDR1 is SGDLS and CDR2 is YYNGEE. With 0 bases removed from V and 1 base from J, the gap between germline ends came to 10 bases. The CDR3 loop reads CASSVGGLPQETQYF. The CDR3 nucleotides are TGTGCCAGCAGCGTAGGGGGGCTACCCCAAGAGACCCAGTACTTC.